The clone carrying this T cell receptor (beta chain) was seen a few times. The antigen remains undetermined. TCRdb independently ran MiXCR on the reads; one entry per CDR3 protein. This table has 250,000 to 300,000 distinct CDR3 sequences, roughly an eighth appearing once. The CDR3 spans 15 residues. Trimming left V 5 bases short and J 2 bases short, with 15 bases between. CDR1 and CDR2 from the germline V gene are SGHAT and FQNNGV. This record comes from a study of T cell repertoires in cytomegalovirus infection. Study-level background: In public TCR beta signatures, there were indications of both CMV infection and matching HLA type.

Overall study results and limits: Carriers of CMV plus the relevant HLA were identified by cumulative public TCR beta family frequency.

The rearrangement joins TRBV11-2 to TRBJ1-2, with D tentatively TRBD1 (6 bases). Sequenced material: PBMCs. This receptor was taken from a human donor in good health (CMV status not recorded). Some clones in this sample may be carry-over from other donors' samples. CDR3 sequence (DNA): TGTGCCAGCAGCGCTACTGGACAGACCAACTATGGCTACACCTTC. This codes for CASSATGQTNYGYTF.